The following is a T cell receptor beta chain sequence with its context. Its antigen is not identified. Unique molecular identifiers tagged the TCR beta cDNA libraries. A single record per CDR3 protein comes from TCRdb applying MiXCR to the PCR reads. This table holds some 240,000 distinct CDR3 sequences, 30% to 45% found once. This sample is drawn from a study of post-analysis software for immune sequencing data. Notes on the study in general: With TRBV5-6, TRBV5-1 and TRBV20-1 included, about five TRBV segments were more frequent in patients than in controls. Same-batch samples co-clustered strongly by F measure.

CDR3 length: 16 residues. Trimming pared 3 bases from V and 1 base from J, leaving 15 bases between. Germline CDR1 reads SGHRS; CDR2 reads YFSETQ. This TCR derives from a girl aged 10-17 years with multiple sclerosis. The chain carries TRBV5-1 and TRBJ2-3; possible D gene TRBD2, 5 bases. The source material was blood. The CDR3 protein is CASSSGRGWGTDTQYF. As DNA, the CDR3 is TGCGCCAGCAGCTCGGGCCGGGGATGGGGCACAGATACGCAGTATTTT.